Given below is one T cell receptor beta chain in context. Per germline, CDR1 SGHAT and CDR2 FQNNGV. CDR3 size: 12 residues. Trimming cost V 3 bases and J 7 bases, with 10 bases left between them. The sample originates from a study of control samples from healthy donors and cancer patients. Produced via immunoSEQ multiplex PCR; TCRdb's table is partial and in-frame only. The table lists roughly 92,000 clones, roughly 89% of them singletons, with about 7.6% in the top ten. This sequence joins TRBV11-2 and TRBJ2-7, with D possibly matching TRBD1 (5 bases). The receptor was derived from a woman in her sixties in good health. Material: blood. CDR3 coding DNA: TGTGCCAGCAGCTTCAGGGTCGGGGAGCAGTACTTC. It codes for CASSFRVGEQYF.